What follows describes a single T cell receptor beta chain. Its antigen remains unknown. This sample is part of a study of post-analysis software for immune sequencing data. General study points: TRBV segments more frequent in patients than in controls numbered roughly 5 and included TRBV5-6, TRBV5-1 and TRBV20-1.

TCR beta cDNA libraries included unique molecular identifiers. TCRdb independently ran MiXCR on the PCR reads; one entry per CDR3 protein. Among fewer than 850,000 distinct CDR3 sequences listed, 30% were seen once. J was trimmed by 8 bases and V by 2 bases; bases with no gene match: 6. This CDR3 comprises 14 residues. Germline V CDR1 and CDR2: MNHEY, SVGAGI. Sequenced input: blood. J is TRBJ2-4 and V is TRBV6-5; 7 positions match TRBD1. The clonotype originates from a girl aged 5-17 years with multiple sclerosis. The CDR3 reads CASSYPRQGDIQYF. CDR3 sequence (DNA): TGTGCCAGCAGTTACCCTAGACAGGGAGACATTCAGTACTTC.